The T cell receptor beta chain under discussion was sequenced for a study of identical twins (dated by TCRdb to about 2016). About the investigation overall: TCR alpha and beta repertoires from monozygotic twins, unrelated adults of various ages and cord blood were deep-sequenced to test whether fetal clonotypes persist. To rule out contamination, replicate twin experiments were performed at different times with different library preparation protocols. Broad study findings and their caveats: Abundant cord blood beta clonotypes carried fewer insertions; young adult naive repertoires showed a weaker similar trend, while memory repertoires showed none. Excess twin sharing in beta out-of-frame sequences was weaker because fewer shared sequences lowered the signal-to-noise ratio. Compared with coincidental sharing between unrelated individuals, out-of-frame TCR alpha sequences shared between twins had an excess of sequences with low generation probability. Recombination models systematically underestimated out-of-frame TCR alpha sharing in monozygotic twins but agreed with sharing between unrelated individuals. Invariant T cells such as MAIT and iNKT could partly confound zero-insertion analyses, although diverse VJ usage argued against such confounding for most clonotypes. Conclusions relied on cross-sectional statistical analysis, since the same donors could not be followed over many years.

The CDR3 covers 15 residues, taking in both the cysteine and the phenylalanine. Of all the DNA, just the CDR3 is kept, 45 bases in frame from base 1. In the germline V gene, CDR1 corresponds to SQVTM and CDR2 to ANQGSEA. Clipping removes 7 bases from V and 1 base from J, with 6 as the unmatched junction base count. Only healthy Caucasian donors were included. The twin cohort comprised three pairs of female monozygotic twins, all aged roughly 18 to 30 years. CD4+ and CD8+ T cell populations were isolated with positive isolation kits from Invitrogen. To note about this clonotype: Its cognate antigen has yet to be identified. Base qualities are not recorded, but no much larger clone differs from it by a single base.

Libraries came from 5' RACE. TCRdb lists the instrument as Illumina HiSeq 2000. A universal primer binding site was added through template switching, and the final cDNA carried a unique molecular identifier so that TCR cDNA molecules could be counted accurately. First-strand cDNA for TCR alpha and beta chains was synthesized from specific primers in the conserved constant-segment region. To control for contamination, every cDNA library was double barcoded, receiving both a SMART-Mk sample barcode and Illumina barcodes. TruSeq adapter sequences, together with Illumina sample barcodes, were added in two successive PCR steps. The TCR alpha and beta cDNA libraries were sequenced on the Illumina HiSeq platform using custom primers. Per the source publication's procedure: Raw reads were processed with MiGEC to extract unique molecular identifiers, and MiXCR was used to determine CDR3 positions. Recombination models were inferred per individual with the repgenHMM and IGoR tools using an EM algorithm. Shared clonotype analysis was performed with the tcR package in R, normalizing sharing by the product of cloneset sizes. To study raw recombination without the effects of thymic and clonal selection, out-of-frame nonproductive sequences were analyzed. TCRdb reprocessed the public reads (quality trimming at Q25 with fastp, clone calling with MiXCR) and kept in-frame beta chains. Rows are combined by CDR3 protein, so each entry shows the most common genes and DNA. None of the V and J calls come from the authors' own analysis; TCRdb made them. Across this sample there are about 480,000 distinct CDR3 sequences, with more than 13% seen only once. About 0.53% of the sample comes from the top ten.

This sample was also put to use in a study of yellow fever vaccine responses in identical twins. The second paper states: According to the authors, in identical twins the way T cells responded to vaccination appeared partly convergent and partly personalized. Focusing on identical twins, the study followed the T cell clones that responded to the vaccine, and did so with precision.

Recombination linked TRBV29-1 to TRBJ2-1, with 11 bases aligning to TRBD1. This clonotype was sampled from a woman between 18 and 29 years old in good health. Specimen: CD4+ T cells sorted from blood. Here the CDR3 is given as CSAGQGAISYNEQFF. The DNA sequence is given as TGCAGCGCAGGACAGGGGGCGATTTCCTACAATGAGCAGTTCTTC.